This is a list of T cell receptor beta chains from one sample in a study of blood T cell repertoires in COVID-19. TCRdb's copy holds only in-frame clones and misses some; the assay was immunoSEQ multiplex PCR. This sample has 80,000 or so clones, with 70% to 80% found just once. The material sequenced was peripheral blood. These receptors were obtained from a man in his forties or fifties with active or convalescent COVID-19. CDR3s include the opening cysteine and the closing phenylalanine or tryptophan. The D gene is left open where the match is weak. Expanded clones get a size class; other rows say once, few or many, or leave the size out.

13	TRBV20-1	once	.	TRBJ1-5	TGCAGTGCTAGTGTAGCGGGCAATCAGCCCCAGCATTTT	CSASVAGNQPQHF
16	TRBV11-2	.	TRBD2	TRBJ2-1	TGTGCCAGCAGCCCAAGCAGCGGGGGGGACTACAATGAGCAGTTCTTC	CASSPSSGGDYNEQFF
15	TRBV27	few	.	TRBJ2-7	TGTGCCAGCAGTTTTTTCCGGGAAGTACCCTACGAGCAGTACTTC	CASSFFREVPYEQYF
15	TRBV5-4	.	TRBD1	TRBJ1-4	TGTGCCAGCAGCTTGGATGGGACAGGGGGAGAAAAACTGTTTTTT	CASSLDGTGGEKLFF
14	TRBV4-3	once	TRBD1	TRBJ1-2	TGCGCCAGCAGCCACTCGGGACAGGGACATGGCTACACCTTC	CASSHSGQGHGYTF
12	TRBV30	.	.	TRBJ2-4	TGTGCCTGGAGTCCAAATCGGAACATTCAGTACTTC	CAWSPNRNIQYF
15	TRBV7-3	.	TRBD1	TRBJ2-3	TGTGCCAGCAGCTTCACAGGGGGGCAGGTAGATACGCAGTATTTT	CASSFTGGQVDTQYF
13	TRBV6-5	.	.	TRBJ1-1	TGTGCCAGCAGTTATAGGGGGGGGACTGAAGCTTTCTTT	CASSYRGGTEAFF
15	TRBV29-1	.	.	TRBJ2-5	TGCAGCGTCCCTTGGTGCGGGACGTACCAAGAGACCCAGTACTTC	CSVPWCGTYQETQYF
18	TRBV7-3	.	TRBD2	TRBJ2-2	TGTGCCAGCAGCGACCGACTAGCGGGGGGCTTTAACACCGGGGAGCTGTTTTTT	CASSDRLAGGFNTGELFF
12	TRBV3-1/TRBV3-2	few	.	TRBJ2-1	TGTGCCAGCAGCCAAGATCCAGGATTGGCGTTCTTC	CASSQDPGLAFF
12	TRBV11-2	.	.	TRBJ1-1	TGTGCCAGCAGCTTACGGGGGGATGAAGCTTTCTTT	CASSLRGDEAFF
16	TRBV7-2	.	TRBD2	TRBJ2-3	TGTGCCAGCAGCTTGGCTAGCGGGGGGTTCACAGATACGCAGTATTTT	CASSLASGGFTDTQYF
16	TRBV7-2	.	TRBD2	TRBJ2-5	TGTGCCAGCAGCTTAGGCGGCGGGGGTTGGCAAGAGACCCAGTACTTC	CASSLGGGGWQETQYF
15	TRBV19	.	.	TRBJ1-5	TGTGCCAGTAGTATCCAAGGGGGAGTCAATCAGCCCCAGCATTTT	CASSIQGGVNQPQHF
15	TRBV5-1	.	TRBD1	TRBJ1-1	TGCGCCAGCAGCTCCAGGACAGGGGCGAACACTGAAGCTTTCTTT	CASSSRTGANTEAFF
15	TRBV4-3	.	.	TRBJ2-2	TGCGCCAGCAGCCAAGGGACTACTAACACCGGGGAGCTGTTTTTT	CASSQGTTNTGELFF
15	TRBV5-6	.	TRBD1	TRBJ2-5	TGTGCCAGCAGCGATCCAGGGGGCAAAGGCGAGACCCAGTACTTC	CASSDPGGKGETQYF
15	TRBV5-1	few	.	TRBJ2-7	TGCGCCAGCAGCTTGGCCACTAGCTCGGCCTACGAGCAGTACTTC	CASSLATSSAYEQYF
14	TRBV24-1	.	.	TRBJ1-5	TGTGCCACAGCTGGACACGGTGGGCATCAGCCCCAGCATTTT	CATAGHGGHQPQHF
15	TRBV6-1	once	.	TRBJ1-5	TGTGCCAGCAGTGAACAGGGGATGAGCAATCAGCCCCAGCATTTT	CASSEQGMSNQPQHF
18	TRBV5-6	.	TRBD1	TRBJ1-2	TGTGCCAGCAGCCAAGATCTCCCAGGACCAGGGGGCTTTTATGGCTACACCTTC	CASSQDLPGPGGFYGYTF
16	TRBV2	.	.	TRBJ2-2	TGTGCCAGCAGTGAAGGTGCAGGTCGGAACACCGGGGAGCTGTTTTTT	CASSEGAGRNTGELFF
12	TRBV7-2	.	TRBD2	TRBJ2-5	TGTGCCAGCAGCATCAACAGCGGGGGGCAGTACTTC	CASSINSGGQYF
16	TRBV6-1	.	.	TRBJ1-3	TGTGCCAGCAGTGAAGCAGCGGAGGGTGGATCGGCCACCATATATTTT	CASSEAAEGGSATIYF
14	TRBV27	.	.	TRBJ1-2	TGTGCCAGCAGTAGAACGCAGGAATACTATGGCTACACCTTC	CASSRTQEYYGYTF
13	TRBV6-6	many	.	TRBJ1-6	TGTGCCAGCAGCCAAAGGTGGGGGGCACCCCTCCACTTT	CASSQRWGAPLHF
16	TRBV27	.	TRBD1	TRBJ1-1	TGTGCCAGCAGTTTGGGACAGGGGGCAGCGTGGACTGAAGCTTTCTTT	CASSLGQGAAWTEAFF
14	TRBV5-4	.	.	TRBJ2-2	TGTGCCAGCAGCAAGGAGGCGAACACCGGGGAGCTGTTTTTT	CASSKEANTGELFF
12	TRBV12-3/TRBV12-4	.	TRBD2	TRBJ2-1	TGTGCCACCAGGAGCGGGGTTTTCGAGCAGTTCTTC	CATRSGVFEQFF
15	TRBV4-3	.	.	TRBJ2-2	TGCGCCAGCAGCCAAGACGGACTAAACACCGGGGAGCTGTTTTTT	CASSQDGLNTGELFF
13	TRBV27	.	.	TRBJ2-5	TGTGCCAGCAGTACAGGGCGAAGAGAGACCCAGTACTTC	CASSTGRRETQYF
15	TRBV2	.	TRBD2	TRBJ2-7	TGTGCCAGCAGTGAGGCGCGGGGGGGCTACTACGAGCAGTACTTC	CASSEARGGYYEQYF
13	TRBV11-3	.	.	TRBJ1-2	TGTGCCAGCAGCTTAGAGGGGGCTGATGGCTACACCTTC	CASSLEGADGYTF
13	TRBV5-1	once	.	TRBJ1-6	TGCGCCAGCAGCTTCGAACTCAATTCACCCCTCCACTTT	CASSFELNSPLHF
16	TRBV7-8	.	TRBD1	TRBJ1-1	TGTGCCAGCAGCCTGGGGACAGGGGGCGGGGGGACTGAAGCTTTCTTT	CASSLGTGGGGTEAFF
13	TRBV7-2	.	.	TRBJ2-3	TGTGCCAGCAGCTCGTTAGCTGTAGATACGCAGTATTTT	CASSSLAVDTQYF
13	TRBV29-1	once	.	TRBJ2-5	TGCAGCGTTGAACAGGGTATGGGGGAGACCCAGTACTTC	CSVEQGMGETQYF
14	TRBV3-1/TRBV3-2	.	.	TRBJ2-3	TGTGCCAGCAGCCATCGGAGGGAGACAGATACGCAGTATTTT	CASSHRRETDTQYF
14	TRBV3-1/TRBV3-2	.	.	TRBJ1-3	TGTGCCAGCAGCCCCCGCAGCTCTGGAAACACCATATATTTT	CASSPRSSGNTIYF
14	TRBV10-2	once	.	TRBJ2-4	TGCGCCAGCAGTCGCCCCCGGGACATAGACATTCAGTACTTC	CASSRPRDIDIQYF
12	TRBV12-3/TRBV12-4	.	.	TRBJ2-7	TGTGCCAGCACCTTTTCTCCCTACGAGCAGTACTTC	CASTFSPYEQYF
13	TRBV5-4	.	.	TRBJ1-2	TGTGCCAGCAGCTTGGCAGGTGACTATGGCTACACCTTC	CASSLAGDYGYTF
13	TRBV7-3	few	.	TRBJ1-6	TGTGCCAGCAGCTTCTCAGAGGGTTCACCCCTCCACTTT	CASSFSEGSPLHF
14	TRBV9	once	TRBD1	TRBJ1-2	TGTGCCAGCAGGAGGGACAGCCCCGCCTATGGCTACACCTTC	CASRRDSPAYGYTF
13	TRBV6-5	many	.	TRBJ1-4	TGTGCCAGCAGCGAGGAAAGGGGTGAAAAACTGTTTTTT	CASSEERGEKLFF
16	TRBV3-1/TRBV3-2	.	TRBD1	TRBJ2-5	TGTGCCAGCAGCCAGACCGGGACAGATCTTCAAGAGACCCAGTACTTC	CASSQTGTDLQETQYF
16	TRBV11-3	.	TRBD2	TRBJ2-3	TGTGCCAGCAGCTTATCCCCTAGCGGGGGGGCCGATACGCAGTATTTT	CASSLSPSGGADTQYF
15	TRBV2	.	TRBD2	TRBJ2-5	TGTGCCACCAGATCGGGGACTAGCCGGGGGGAGACCCAGTACTTC	CATRSGTSRGETQYF
18	TRBV19	.	.	TRBJ2-3	TGTGCCAGTAGTATAGGCTCCGGGATCCCAGCAGGGGCAGATACGCAGTATTTT	CASSIGSGIPAGADTQYF
15	TRBV14	.	.	TRBJ2-3	TGTGCCAGCAGTAAGGGGGGGCCCAGCACAGATACGCAGTATTTT	CASSKGGPSTDTQYF
17	TRBV7-9	.	.	TRBJ2-2	TGTGCCAGCAGCTTAGCGGGGGCCTTAGGAAACACCGGGGAGCTGTTTTTT	CASSLAGALGNTGELFF
14	TRBV11-1	few	.	TRBJ1-2	TGTGCCAGCTCCCACCCCATCGGGGTACGAGGCTACACCTTC	CASSHPIGVRGYTF
15	TRBV28	.	.	TRBJ2-1	TGTGCCAGCAGTCCCTCTGACAGGGAGGTGGATGAGCAGTTCTTC	CASSPSDREVDEQFF